The 18 T cell receptor beta chains reported below all come from one sample, sequenced in a study of T cell responses to AZD1222 COVID-19 vaccine. Measured with immunoSEQ multiplex PCR; TCRdb has only the in-frame clones, and not every one. This repertoire shows more than 150,000 clones, approximately 94% found once; its top ten account for about 1.5%. This specimen consisted of peripheral blood, obtained 28 days after the second AZD1222 dose. Receptor source: an adult who received the AZD1222 COVID-19 vaccine.

The chain is built from TRBV12-5 and TRBJ1-4; D not certain. Germline CDR1 reads LGHNT; CDR2 reads FRNRAP. V was trimmed by 6 bases and J by 0 bases, leaving 17 bases between them. The CDR3 totals 17 residues. The CDR3 reads CASGNLAPPATNEKLFF. CDR3 in DNA: TGTGCTAGTGGAAACTTGGCGCCTCCGGCAACTAATGAAAAACTGTTTTTT.

The V call is TRBV12-3 or TRBV12-4, the J call TRBJ1-3, with unresolved D. Between the trimmed V and J ends, which lost 11 bases and 0 bases, there was a span of 11 bases. The CDR3 loop spans 13 amino acids. CDR3 amino acids: CAGKTSSGNTIYF. DNA of the CDR3: TGTGCCGGCAAAACGAGCTCTGGAAACACCATATATTTT.

V and J are TRBV6-4 and TRBJ2-6, with D perhaps TRBD2 (6 bases). Trimming left V 3 bases short and J 2 bases short, with 11 bases between. Germline-derived CDR1 and CDR2 are MRHNA and SNTAGT. This CDR3 is built from 16 residues. The CDR3 protein is CASSETPGAGANVLTF. In DNA form, the CDR3 reads TGTGCCAGCAGTGAAACCCCGGGGGCTGGGGCCAACGTCCTGACTTTC.

The chain uses TRBV4-3 and TRBJ1-4; 8 bases align to TRBD1. The CDR3 is 13 amino acids. Trimming cost V 2 bases and J 8 bases; bases outside gene matches: 1. Germline V CDR1 and CDR2: LGHNA, YSLEER. DNA of the CDR3: TGCGCCAGCAGCCAAAGACAGGGGGAAAAACTGTTTTTT. Translated, it gives CASSQRQGEKLFF.

The genes are TRBV6-5 and TRBJ2-3; D may be TRBD2 (5 bases). Trimming removed 6 bases from V and 2 bases from J, with 12 bases in between. Germline lookup yields CDR1 MNHEY and CDR2 SVGAGI. This CDR3 spans 14 amino acids. The CDR3 loop reads CASRPAEATDTQYF. In nucleotides, the CDR3 is TGTGCCAGCAGGCCAGCGGAAGCCACAGATACGCAGTATTTT.

This clone was recorded once. This chain links TRBV3-1 (or the pseudogene TRBV3-2) with TRBJ2-7, with D unclear. Trimming took 2 bases from V and 3 from J, leaving 8 bases between them. Per germline, CDR1 LGHDT and CDR2 YNNKEL (reference sequence). The CDR3 is 13 residues long. The CDR3 DNA sequence: TGTGCCAGCAGCCAATTAGTAGGCTACGAGCAGTACTTC. Protein product: CASSQLVGYEQYF.

The genes are TRBV18 and TRBJ1-2; D remains unclear. The CDR3 covers 11 residues. Deletions cut 3 bases from V and 3 bases from J, with 2 bases between. From germline, CDR1 is KGHSH and CDR2 LQKENI. The CDR3: CASSPDYGYTF. CDR3 DNA: TGTGCCAGCTCACCGGACTATGGCTACACCTTC.

This sequence joins TRBV6-1 and TRBJ1-1, with D maybe TRBD1 (5 bases). The V end lost 0 bases, the J end lost 4 bases, and 15 bases lay between the germline ends. CDR1 is MNHNS, CDR2 SASEGT, per germline. This CDR3 has 16 amino acids. The CDR3 coding sequence is TGTGCCAGCAGTGAAGCCTACAGGAGAAGTGGCACTGAAGCTTTCTTT. This codes for CASSEAYRRSGTEAFF.

The V call is TRBV28, the J call TRBJ2-1, with 7 bases aligning to TRBD2. CDR1 is MDHEN, CDR2 SYDVKM, per germline. With 5 bases clipped from V and 4 bases from J, the junction kept 8 bases outside the gene matches. The CDR3 contains 15 residues. This CDR3 reads CASSGERDPYNEQFF. The DNA for the CDR3 is TGTGCCAGCAGTGGGGAGCGGGACCCTTACAATGAGCAGTTCTTC.

V usage is TRBV7-9 and J usage is TRBJ2-7; D call uncertain. This CDR3 region has 12 residues. V was trimmed by 2 bases and J by 10 bases, leaving 12 bases between them. Germline assignment: CDR1 SEHNR and CDR2 FQNEAQ (reference sequence). CDR3 sequence: CASSLLPSGQYF. DNA of the CDR3: TGTGCCAGCAGCTTATTGCCCTCTGGACAGTACTTC.

The chain uses TRBV7-9 and TRBJ2-7, with D perhaps matching TRBD1 or TRBD2 (5 bases each). CDR1 and CDR2 from the germline V gene are SEHNR and FQNEAQ (reference sequence). This CDR3 is built from 13 residues. The V gene lost 9 bases and the J gene lost 9 bases, with 21 bases spanning the gap. CDR3 loop: CASTLRDRPVQYF. CDR3 nucleotide sequence: TGTGCCAGTACACTCCGGGACCGACCAGTGCAGTACTTC.

The rearrangement uses TRBV6-5 and TRBJ2-5, with 8 nucleotides matching TRBD1. Germline CDR1 MNHEY, CDR2 SVGAGI. V trimming: 5 bases; J trimming: 4 bases; junction bases outside the gene matches: 9. This CDR3 comprises 15 residues. CDR3: CASSNTGGALETQYF. The CDR3 nucleotides read TGTGCCAGCAGTAATACAGGGGGTGCCTTAGAGACCCAGTACTTC.

The chain has TRBV21-1 and TRBJ1-5; the listed D gene, TRBD1, was not tested against the DNA. TRBV21-1 is shown as a pseudogene. The CDR3 covers 13 residues. This CDR3 reads CASRGYGHQPQHF. Here the CDR3 DNA reads TGTGCCTCCAGGGGTTATGGGCATCAGCCCCAGCATTTT.

The gene calls are TRBV4-1 and TRBJ2-7; weak D call: TRBD1 (5 bases). V lost 1 base and J 0 bases, leaving 10 bases between the germline ends. Germline V gene data show CDR1 as MGHRA and CDR2 as YSYEKL. The CDR3 extends over 15 amino acids. DNA for the CDR3: TGCGCCAGCAGCCAAGTGGGGCCGGGCTCCTACGAGCAGTACTTC. Translated, it gives CASSQVGPGSYEQYF.

The chain couples TRBV29-1 to TRBJ1-1; the D gene is possibly TRBD1 (6 bases). V lost 4 bases and J 0 bases, leaving 12 bases between the germline ends. Per germline, CDR1 SQVTM and CDR2 ANQGSEA. This CDR3 comprises 14 residues. The CDR3, as DNA: TGCAGCGTTGGGGGCAGGGGTATGAACACTGAAGCTTTCTTT. This sequence encodes CSVGGRGMNTEAFF.

The chain is built from TRBV11-2 and TRBJ2-2; possible D gene TRBD1, 6 bases. V lost 4 bases and J 3 bases, leaving 9 bases between the germline ends. The CDR3 has 14 residues. CDR1 is SGHAT, CDR2 FQNNGV, per germline. CDR3 sequence (DNA): TGTGCCAGCAGCTGGCACAGGGACACCGGGGAGCTGTTTTTT. This translates into CASSWHRDTGELFF. Full variable domain (missing parts from reference TRBV11-2 and TRBJ2-2): EAGVAQSPRYKIIEKRQSVAFWCNPISGHATLYWYQQILGQGPKLLIQFQNNGVVDDSQLPKDRFSAERLKGVDSTLKIQPAKLEDSAVYLCASSWHRDTGELFFGEGSRLTVL.

This clone is a singleton in its sample. The V call is TRBV10-3, the J call TRBJ2-7; D remains unclear. In germline, CDR1 is ENHRY, CDR2 SYGVKD. This CDR3 region has 15 residues. Trimming left V 2 bases short and J 5 bases short, with 16 bases between. The CDR3 nucleotides are TGTGCCATCAGTGAGAGGACCGGAACAGCCCACGAGCAGTACTTC. It is translated as CAISERTGTAHEQYF.

The rearrangement uses TRBV21-1 and TRBJ2-6; TRBD2, the table's D call, lacks a check against the DNA. TRBV21-1 is labeled a pseudogene. The CDR3 spans 19 residues. CDR3 residues: CASSKREGSYHSGANVLTF. The CDR3 DNA is TGTGCCAGCAGCAAAAGAGAGGGCAGTTACCACTCTGGGGCCAACGTCCTGACTTTC.